The 27 T cell receptor beta chains reported below all come from one sample, sequenced in a study of spatial heterogeneity in lung cancer. In TCRdb, the 5' RACE reads were re-called with MiXCR into one record per CDR3 protein. This sample carries approximately 49,000 distinct CDR3 sequences, approximately 5.7% of them seen once, and the ten largest clones take around 10%. Time point described: sample taken at primary tumor resection. This sample comprised PBMCs, obtained at surgery. The receptors originated from a male donor with early-stage non-small cell lung cancer.

This clonotype was recorded many times. This chain joins TRBV12-3 or TRBV12-4 and TRBJ2-7; 8 nucleotides line up with TRBD1. With V trimmed by 5 bases and J by 4 bases, 1 base remained unmatched. The CDR3 spans 12 residues. CDR3 protein: CASSRQGYEQYF. The CDR3, as DNA: TGTGCCAGCAGTCGACAGGGGTACGAGCAGTACTTC.

This clonotype was detected many times. The CDR3 region has the DNA TGTGCCAGCAGTTTACCCCTAATAGAGCAGTTCTTC. Protein sequence: CASSLPLIEQFF. This rearrangement joins TRBV28 to TRBJ2-1; D gene uncertain. V lost 2 bases and J 10 bases, leaving 9 bases between the germline ends. This CDR3 is 12 amino acids long. CDR1 MDHEN and CDR2 SYDVKM come from the germline V gene.

This clonotype was seen only a few times. The J gene is TRBJ1-1, the V gene TRBV7-9, with D unresolved. This CDR3 contains 15 residues. Germline assignment: CDR1 SEHNR and CDR2 FQNEAQ (reference sequence). V lost 7 bases to trimming and J lost 7 bases, with 22 bases between them. The CDR3 region is CASTLLEATGSEAFF. The CDR3, as DNA: TGTGCCAGCACCCTACTGGAAGCGACTGGGAGTGAAGCTTTCTTT.

This clonotype was seen repeatedly, ten times or more. V gene TRBV20-1 combines with J gene TRBJ1-5; tentatively, D is TRBD1 (6 bases). CDR3 length equals 14 residues. Germline CDR1 reads DFQATT; CDR2 reads SNEGSKA (reference sequence). The CDR3 sequence: CGGSQGLGNQPQHF. In DNA form, the CDR3 reads TGCGGCGGGTCCCAGGGGCTGGGCAATCAGCCCCAGCATTTT.

This clonotype has a count of ten or more. The rearrangement joins TRBV11-2 to TRBJ1-1; no reliable D call. V lost 2 bases, J lost 6 bases, and 4 bases lay in between. This CDR3 region has 11 residues. The germline V gene encodes CDR1 SGHAT and CDR2 FQNNGV. The CDR3 region is CASSLTPEAFF. CDR3 sequence (DNA): TGTGCCAGCAGCTTAACCCCTGAAGCTTTCTTT.

This clonotype was seen at least ten times. The V and J genes are TRBV6-2 or TRBV6-3 and TRBJ2-5; tentatively, D is TRBD2 (6 bases). The germline gives CDR1 MNHEY, CDR2 SVGEGT. The V end was cut by 5 bases, the J end by 7 bases, with 17 bases between. The CDR3 runs to 14 residues. The CDR3 loop reads CASSPGAGTGTQYF. The CDR3 DNA follows: TGTGCCAGCAGTCCCGGCGCGGGAACGGGGACCCAGTACTTC.

This clonotype has at least ten counts. The genes are TRBV12-3 or TRBV12-4 and TRBJ2-7; D perhaps matches TRBD2 (6 bases). Trimming took 6 bases from V and 9 from J, leaving 18 bases between them. The CDR3 is made up of 13 amino acids. Here the CDR3 reads CASSMEGSATQYF. In DNA form, the CDR3 reads TGTGCCAGCAGCATGGAGGGGAGTGCCACGCAGTACTTC.

This clonotype turned up a few times. The chain carries TRBV19 and TRBJ2-1; TRBD1 might be the D (6 bases). The CDR3 runs to 13 residues. Trimming pared 9 bases from V and 1 base from J, leaving 10 bases between. The germline V gene encodes CDR1 LNHDA and CDR2 SQIVND (reference sequence). The CDR3 nucleotides read TGTGCCAGCAGGGGACAATCCTACAATGAGCAGTTCTTC. It is translated as CASRGQSYNEQFF.

This clonotype was seen repeatedly, ten times or more. The chain is built from TRBV28 and TRBJ2-7, with D possibly TRBD2 on 6 matching bases. Germline values: CDR1 MDHEN, CDR2 SYDVKM. Trimming cost V 4 bases and J 3 bases, with 13 bases left between them. The CDR3 covers 14 residues. CDR3 coding DNA: TGTGCCAGCAGTTCCGGGACTTACTTCTACGAGCAGTACTTC. This translates into CASSSGTYFYEQYF.

By share, this clonotype ranks as medium-sized (0.01 to 0.1%). The chain employs TRBV7-6 and TRBJ2-1, with 14 nucleotides matching TRBD2. Per germline, CDR1 SGHVS and CDR2 FNYEAQ. The junction had 9 bases not matched to a gene; V was cut back by 5 bases and J by 15 bases. There are 14 residues in the CDR3. As DNA, the CDR3 is TGTGCCAGCAGCCTCAGCGGGACTAGCGGGAGATGGTTCTTC. The encoded protein is CASSLSGTSGRWFF.

The sample holds many counts of this clonotype. The gene calls are TRBV12-3 or TRBV12-4 and TRBJ1-2, with a possible D match to TRBD1 (5 bases). V lost 3 bases and J lost 9, with 8 bases in between. The CDR3 is made up of 11 amino acids. This chain's CDR3 is CASSLRGSYTF. The CDR3 DNA reads as TGTGCCAGCAGTTTGAGGGGTAGCTACACCTTC.

In this sample, this clonotype turned up many times. The rearrangement uses TRBV18 and TRBJ1-1; 7 bases map to TRBD1. This CDR3 comprises 17 residues. Germline CDR1 KGHSH, CDR2 LQKENI. After removal of 3 bases from V and 3 bases from J, the junction contained 13 bases not matched to a gene. CDR3 loop: CASSPTGRSRRDTEAFF. CDR3 DNA sequence: TGTGCCAGCTCACCGACAGGGCGGAGTCGAAGGGACACTGAAGCTTTCTTT. Looking up the rest from reference TRBV18 and TRBJ1-1 gives the full variable domain: NAGVMQNPRHLVRRRGQEARLRCSPMKGHSHVYWYRQLPEEGLKFMVYLQKENIIDESGMPKERFSAEFPKEGPSILRIQQVVRGDSAAYFCASSPTGRSRRDTEAFFGQGTRLTVV.

This clonotype was detected only a few times. This sequence may be a read error, since a much larger clone differs from it by one base. V usage is TRBV7-9 and J usage is TRBJ2-7, with 11 bases that match TRBD1. CDR1 is SEHNR and CDR2 is FQNEAQ in the germline V gene (reference sequence). This CDR3 comprises 14 residues. With V trimmed by 5 bases and J by 9 bases, 9 bases remained unmatched. The CDR3 reads CASSDGQGAVGQYF. CDR3 nucleotides: TGTGCCAGCAGCGACGGACAGGGGGCGGTGGGGCAGTACTTC. Full variable domain (missing parts from reference TRBV7-9 and TRBJ2-7): DTGVSQNPRHKITKRGQNVTFRCDPISEHNRLYWYRQTLGQGPEFLTYFQNEAQLEKSRLLSDRFSAERPKGSFSTLEIQRTEQGDSAMYLCASSDGQGAVGQYFGPGTRLTVT.

This clonotype was counted between two and nine times. The gene calls are TRBV5-4 and TRBJ2-3, with 9 bases that match TRBD2. The CDR3 totals 18 residues. J gave up 4 bases and V 0 bases, and 12 bases lay outside the gene matches. CDR1 is SGHNT, CDR2 YYREEE, per germline (reference sequence). CDR3 sequence: CASSLALLAGRVADTQYF. For the CDR3, the DNA is TGTGCCAGCAGCTTGGCCCTCCTAGCGGGAAGAGTAGCAGATACGCAGTATTTT.

This clonotype was detected many times. V and J are TRBV10-3 and TRBJ1-1; no clear D. Trimming left V 3 bases short and J 5 bases short, with 13 bases between. This CDR3 has 14 amino acids. Germline V gene lookup returns CDR1 ENHRY and CDR2 SYGVKD. Here the CDR3 reads CAISEPNPGTEAFF. The CDR3 coding sequence is TGTGCCATCAGTGAACCCAACCCGGGGACTGAAGCTTTCTTT.

This clonotype occurred many times. The CDR3 region is CSASSPQGMDETQYF. DNA of the CDR3: TGCAGTGCTTCTTCGCCCCAGGGGATGGATGAGACCCAGTACTTC. The gene calls are TRBV20-1 and TRBJ2-5; tentatively, D is TRBD1 (6 bases). The length of the CDR3 is 15 residues. V was shortened by 5 bases and J by 5 bases, with 21 bases between the two germline ends. Per the germline V gene, CDR1 is DFQATT and CDR2 is SNEGSKA (reference sequence).

This clonotype was recorded many times. This rearrangement joins TRBV20-1 to TRBJ2-2, with 9 bases lining up with TRBD2. The CDR3 length is 16 residues. The V and J ends lost 1 base and 4 bases, in that order; junction bases with no gene match: 7. Germline assignment: CDR1 DFQATT and CDR2 SNEGSKA (reference sequence). CDR3: CSARGSGGRATGELFF. The CDR3 coding sequence is TGCAGTGCTAGAGGTAGCGGCGGGAGGGCCACCGGGGAGCTGTTTTTT.

This sequence joins TRBV3-1 and TRBJ2-1; a weak D match, TRBD2 (5 bases). The CDR3 length is 16 residues. Germline V CDR1 and CDR2: LGHDT, YNNKEL (reference sequence). V lost 0 bases to trimming and J lost 4 bases, with 13 bases between them. The CDR3 here is CASSQDTSGTYNEQFF. CDR3 in DNA: TGTGCCAGCAGCCAAGACACCAGCGGAACTTACAATGAGCAGTTCTTC.

This clonotype was picked up many times. This sequence joins TRBV5-6 and TRBJ1-1, with a possible D match to TRBD1 (6 bases). Germline CDR1 and CDR2: SGHDT and YYEEEE. The CDR3 length is 14 residues. V lost 6 bases and J lost 11, with 23 bases in between. CDR3 coding DNA: TGTGCCAGCACCCTTGGATCCGACAGGTTTCGGGCTTTCTTT. This translates into CASTLGSDRFRAFF.

This clonotype has at least ten counts. The rearrangement links TRBV2 to TRBJ2-5; 8 bases line up with TRBD1. The CDR3 runs to 12 residues. Trimming took 7 bases from V and 4 from J; bases not matched to a gene: 2. CDR1 SNHLY and CDR2 FYNNEI come from the germline V gene. CDR3 bases: TGTGCCAGCACCGGGACAGGAGAGACCCAGTACTTC. This gives the protein CASTGTGETQYF. The whole variable domain, filled in from reference TRBV2 and TRBJ2-5, reads EPEVTQTPSHQVTQMGQEVILRCVPISNHLYFYWYRQILGQKVEFLVSFYNNEISEKSEIFDDQFSVERPDGSNFTLKIRSTKLEDSAMYFCASTGTGETQYFGPGTRLLVL.

This clonotype was seen repeatedly, ten times or more. This chain links TRBV21-1 with TRBJ2-7. TRBV21-1 counts as a pseudogene. The CDR3 extends over 11 amino acids. The chain's CDR3 is CASRTGYEQYF. The CDR3 DNA is TGTGCCAGCAGGACTGGGTACGAGCAGTACTTC.

This clonotype was detected many times. The gene calls are TRBV20-1 and TRBJ2-3; TRBD2 might be the D (5 bases). CDR3 length: 15 amino acids. Germline V CDR1 and CDR2: DFQATT, SNEGSKA (reference sequence). V lost 0 bases, J lost 1 base, and 11 bases lay in between. Here the CDR3 reads CSARERGSGTDTQYF. The DNA of the CDR3 is TGCAGTGCTAGAGAGCGAGGGAGCGGCACAGATACGCAGTATTTT.

This clonotype occurred many times. The V and J genes are TRBV9 and TRBJ2-7; TRBD2 is a possible D gene (7 bases). This CDR3 comprises 12 residues. V lost 4 bases and J lost 7, with 12 bases in between. Germline loops: CDR1 SGDLS, CDR2 YYNGEE. CDR3 protein: CASSRGGEEQYF. In nucleotides, the CDR3 is TGTGCCAGCAGCCGAGGGGGGGAAGAGCAGTACTTC.

This clonotype was seen ten or more times. V and J are TRBV12-3 or TRBV12-4 and TRBJ2-7, with TRBD1 as a possible D gene (6 bases). With 6 bases removed from V and 2 bases from J, the gap between germline ends came to 20 bases. CDR3 length equals 16 residues. CDR3 amino acids: CASSPIRAGAAYEQYF. CDR3 sequence (DNA): TGTGCCAGCAGCCCCATCCGCGCAGGGGCCGCCTACGAGCAGTACTTC.

This clonotype has ten or more counts. This rearrangement joins TRBV7-2 to TRBJ1-1; D is unresolved. The germline V and J ends were trimmed by 1 base and 6 bases, with 6 bases remaining between them. There are 12 residues in the CDR3. The germline V gene encodes CDR1 SGHTA and CDR2 FQGNSA. The CDR3 nucleotides are TGTGCCAGCAGCTTAGAACTGGCTGAAGCTTTCTTT. This sequence encodes CASSLELAEAFF.

This clonotype has more than one count but fewer than ten. V usage is TRBV6-5 and J usage is TRBJ2-7; D is tentatively TRBD1 or TRBD2 (5 bases each). With 4 bases removed from V and 4 bases from J, the gap between germline ends came to 17 bases. CDR1 is MNHEY, CDR2 SVGAGI, per germline. The CDR3 extends over 15 amino acids. CDR3 sequence: CASSSRGGAYYEQYF. The CDR3 DNA reads TGTGCCAGCAGTTCCCGTGGGGGAGCGTATTACGAGCAGTACTTC.

In this sample, this clonotype turned up many times. The chain joins TRBV6-1 to TRBJ2-2, with D perhaps matching TRBD1 (5 bases). V lost 6 bases and J lost 4, with 6 bases in between. The CDR3 totals 12 residues. CDR1 is MNHNS, CDR2 SASEGT, per germline. CDR3 protein: CASRRGTGELFF. CDR3 nucleotides: TGTGCCAGCAGAAGGGGCACCGGGGAGCTGTTTTTT.